A selection of T cell receptor beta chains follows, all from one sample in a study of regulatory T cells in long-lasting Graves disease. TCRdb redid the calling of the multiplex PCR reads with MiXCR, one entry per CDR3 protein. The sample includes approximately 400,000 distinct CDR3 sequences, about 15% seen only once; the top ten take approximately 15%. Separately, the same data were catalogued under a study of T cells in Graves' hyperthyroidism and ophthalmopathy.

The source was peripheral blood mononuclear cells (PBMCs), collected at new diagnosis, from a patient treated with antithyroid drugs. The receptor source for this set is a woman in her 30s with Graves disease. Each CDR3 is given with its conserved first and last residue. D genes are given only for firm matches. The size field is filled for only some rows; it gives once, few, many or a size class.

TRBV11-1	TRBJ1-3	.	.	TGTGCCAGCAGAGGAGGAGGGACTGGAAACACCATATATTTT	CASRGGGTGNTIYF
TRBV5-4	TRBJ2-1	few	TRBD2	TGTGCCAGCAGCTTGGCGGGGGGGAGGGCCTACAATGAGCAGTTCTTC	CASSLAGGRAYNEQFF
TRBV7-4	TRBJ1-1	few	.	TGTGCCAGCAACAAAGGAACAGGGAGCACTGAAGCTTTCTTT	CASNKGTGSTEAFF
TRBV4-1	TRBJ2-7	.	TRBD2	TGCGCCAGCAGCCAACTAGCGGGAGGGAACTCCTACGAGCAGTACTTC	CASSQLAGGNSYEQYF
TRBV5-1	TRBJ1-2	.	.	TGCGCCAGCAGCCCTGCTCAGGGCTATGGCTACACCTTC	CASSPAQGYGYTF
TRBV19	TRBJ1-1	.	.	TGTGCCAGTAGTATCGGTAAAACAGGGCTCACTGAAGCTTTCTTT	CASSIGKTGLTEAFF
TRBV20-1	TRBJ2-3	many	.	TGCGGGGGCCAGCGGGACACAGATACGCAGTATTTT	CGGQRDTDTQYF
TRBV4-1	TRBJ2-5	many	TRBD2	TGCGCCAGCAGCCTAAGCGGGGGTAATGTGGAGACCCAGTACTTC	CASSLSGGNVETQYF
TRBV2	TRBJ1-5	many	.	TGTGCCAGCAACAGGGGCAATCAGCCCCAGCATTTT	CASNRGNQPQHF
TRBV28	TRBJ2-7	few	TRBD2	TGTGCCAGCAGCCCCGCCGGGGGGGAACTCTCCTCGTACGAGCAGTACTTC	CASSPAGGELSSYEQYF
TRBV4-1	TRBJ2-2	few	TRBD2	TGCGCCAGCAGCCAAGCGGGACTAGCGGGACGGACCGGGGAGCTGTTTTTT	CASSQAGLAGRTGELFF
TRBV4-1	TRBJ2-3	.	TRBD1	TGCGCCAGCAGCCGTATCGGGACAGGGGGCAAAGATACGCAGTATTTT	CASSRIGTGGKDTQYF
TRBV20-1	TRBJ1-2	few	.	TGCAGTGCTAGCCCGACCGACAGGCATGGCTACACCTTC	CSASPTDRHGYTF
TRBV10-3	TRBJ2-3	.	.	TGTGCCATAGCGGTAAGGGTAGGAGATACGCAGTATTTT	CAIAVRVGDTQYF
TRBV5-1	TRBJ1-1	many	.	TGCGCCAGCAGCTTAGGCGTTATCACTGAAGCTTTCTTT	CASSLGVITEAFF
TRBV15	TRBJ1-1	.	.	TGTGCCACCAGCTCGCCTTGGGGGGAAGCTTTCTTT	CATSSPWGEAFF
TRBV11-2	TRBJ2-1	few	.	TGTGCCAGCAGCTTAGTGGACTGGGTCAATGAGCAGTTCTTC	CASSLVDWVNEQFF
TRBV11-2	TRBJ2-5	.	.	TGTGCCAGCAGCTTAGCGGGGCAGCAAGAGACCCAGTACTTC	CASSLAGQQETQYF
TRBV5-5	TRBJ1-2	few	TRBD1	TGTGCCAGCAGCTCGTCAACCCTCGGGACAGCGGATGGCTACACCTTC	CASSSSTLGTADGYTF
TRBV28	TRBJ2-1	many	TRBD2	TGTGCCAGCATGGGGACTAGTTTGAATAGCCATGAGCAGTTCTTC	CASMGTSLNSHEQFF
TRBV13	TRBJ2-7	many	.	TGTGCCAGCAAAAGGGACGGGACGTACGAGCAGTACTTC	CASKRDGTYEQYF
TRBV4-2	TRBJ2-7	.	TRBD1	TGTGCCAGCAGCCAACTCCTGGACAGGGCCTACGAGCAGTACTTC	CASSQLLDRAYEQYF
TRBV5-6	TRBJ1-1	many	.	TGTGCCAGCAGCTTGGGGCAGGGGAGGCTGCTGAACACTGAAGCTTTCTTT	CASSLGQGRLLNTEAFF
TRBV12-3/TRBV12-4	TRBJ2-7	few	.	TGTGCCAGCAGCGGGAGTTGGGGCGAGCAGTACTTC	CASSGSWGEQYF
TRBV10-3	TRBJ1-5	many	TRBD1	TGTGCCATCAGTGAGTCAGGGGGCGGCGGTAGCAATCAGCCCCAGCATTTT	CAISESGGGGSNQPQHF
TRBV15	TRBJ2-7	many	.	TGTGCCACCAGCCCGCCAGGGGACTACGAGCAGTACTTC	CATSPPGDYEQYF
TRBV28	TRBJ1-1	many	.	TGTGCCAGCAGAGAGGTCCCGAACACTGAAGCTTTCTTT	CASREVPNTEAFF
TRBV18	TRBJ1-3	many	TRBD1	TGTGCCAGCTCATCTCTGGGACAGCCCAAGGGAAACACCATATATTTT	CASSSLGQPKGNTIYF
TRBV12-3/TRBV12-4	TRBJ2-1	many	.	TGCGCCAGCAGCTTGGGAGGTAGCGAGCAGTTCTTC	CASSLGGSEQFF
TRBV13	TRBJ2-1	many	.	TGTGCCAGCAGCCCGGGAACCGGGACGGTCAGGGGGCAGTTCTTC	CASSPGTGTVRGQFF
TRBV12-3/TRBV12-4	TRBJ2-1	many	.	TGTGCCAGCAGTTTAGCGCTAGGGGTGAGCTCCTACAATGAGCAGTTCTTC	CASSLALGVSSYNEQFF
TRBV12-5	TRBJ2-5	many	TRBD2	TGTGCTAGTGCCCAGAGCGCGTTTATCTATGAGCGGGAGTGGGGAGAGACCCAGTACTTC	CASAQSAFIYEREWGETQYF
TRBV10-3	TRBJ2-1	many	TRBD2	TGTGCCATCACTAGCGGGCCTTCCTACAATGAGCAGTTCTTC	CAITSGPSYNEQFF
TRBV28	TRBJ1-5	few	.	TGTGCCAGCAGGCAAGTGCGGGGCCCCCAGCCCCAGCATTTT	CASRQVRGPQPQHF
TRBV10-3	TRBJ2-2	few	.	TGTGCCATCAGTGGAGGATCGCCCACCGGGGAGCTGTTTTTT	CAISGGSPTGELFF
TRBV11-2	TRBJ2-3	many	TRBD1	TGTGCCAGCAGCCAAGGACAGGGCCGACCCACAGATACGCAGTATTTT	CASSQGQGRPTDTQYF
TRBV12-3/TRBV12-4	TRBJ1-2	.	.	TGTGCCAGCAGTTTTGACAGGTTAGGGACCTATGGCTACACCTTC	CASSFDRLGTYGYTF
TRBV19	TRBJ2-1	.	.	TGTGCCAGTAGTATTACTCTGGGCGGATCCTACAATGAGCAGTTCTTC	CASSITLGGSYNEQFF
TRBV27	TRBJ2-3	many	TRBD2	TGTGCCAGCAGTTTATTTGCGGGAGCTAGCACAGATACGCAGTATTTT	CASSLFAGASTDTQYF
TRBV7-3	TRBJ2-1	.	TRBD2	TGTGCCAGCAGCTCGGGGAGGACTAGCGGTTACAGCTCCTACAATGAGCAGTTCTTC	CASSSGRTSGYSSYNEQFF
TRBV19	TRBJ2-7	few	.	TGTGCCAGTAGTTTGTTGCCTGACTGGACCTACGAGCAGTACTTC	CASSLLPDWTYEQYF
TRBV20-1	TRBJ2-7	.	TRBD2	TGCAGTGCTAGAGATCGGGCGGGACTAGCGGGGACCTACGAGCAGTACTTC	CSARDRAGLAGTYEQYF
TRBV2	TRBJ2-7	many	TRBD1	TGTGCCAGCAGGCATGGGGGACAGTACTACGAGCAGTACTTC	CASRHGGQYYEQYF
TRBV7-2	TRBJ1-1	few	TRBD1	TGTGCCAGCAGTCTCCTTTCCGGGACAGGGAATACTGAAGCTTTCTTT	CASSLLSGTGNTEAFF
TRBV29-1	TRBJ2-7	many	TRBD1	TGCAGCGTTGACCAGGACAGGGGCGGCTACGAGCAGTACTTC	CSVDQDRGGYEQYF
TRBV6-5	TRBJ2-1	many	.	TGTGCCAGCAGTTTACTTAGCGGAGATAGCTCCTACAATGAGCAGTTCTTC	CASSLLSGDSSYNEQFF
TRBV28	TRBJ1-4	.	.	TGTGCCAGCAGTCACAGGGTTACTAATGAAAAACTGTTTTTT	CASSHRVTNEKLFF
TRBV2	TRBJ1-6	many	.	TGTGCCAGCAGTCGCCTGGGAGGGGGAAATTCACCCCTCCACTTT	CASSRLGGGNSPLHF
TRBV20-1	TRBJ2-1	few	TRBD1	TGCAGTGCTAGCGGGACAGGGGGCTTGAATGAGCAGTTCTTC	CSASGTGGLNEQFF
TRBV5-1	TRBJ2-7	many	TRBD2	TGTGCCAGCAGCTTAGCGGGCGGAGGATACGAGCAGTACTTC	CASSLAGGGYEQYF
TRBV20-1	TRBJ2-2	many	.	TGCAGTGCTAGAGAATCAGGTTACGAAACCGGGGAGCTGTTTTTT	CSARESGYETGELFF
TRBV29-1	TRBJ2-5	.	.	TGCAGCGTTGGGAAGGCTACTCAAGAGACCCGGTACTTC	CSVGKATQETRYF
TRBV10-3	TRBJ1-6	.	.	TGTGCCATCAGTGAGAGAGTCGGGGGTTCACCCCTCCACTTT	CAISERVGGSPLHF
TRBV20-1	TRBJ2-3	many	TRBD2	TGCAGTGGAACTAGCGGGAGTCCAGATACGCAGTATTTT	CSGTSGSPDTQYF
TRBV19	TRBJ1-5	few	.	TGTGCCAGTACTGGGGCGCAGGGTCAGCCCCAGCATTTT	CASTGAQGQPQHF
TRBV12-3/TRBV12-4	TRBJ2-5	many	TRBD1	TGTGCCAGCAGTCTTGGACAGGGTGCGGTCGGAGAGACCCAGTACTTC	CASSLGQGAVGETQYF
TRBV5-1	TRBJ2-6	many	TRBD1	TGCGCCAGCAGAGTGCTGACAGGGAAAACTCTGGGGGCCAACGTCCTGACTTTC	CASRVLTGKTLGANVLTF
TRBV24-1	TRBJ1-2	many	TRBD1	TGTGCCACCAGTGATTTGACAGGGGTTGGTGGCTACACCTTC	CATSDLTGVGGYTF
TRBV25-1	TRBJ2-7	.	.	TGTGCCAGCAGTGATACAGACGGACCTGTTTGGTCCTACGAGCAGTACTTC	CASSDTDGPVWSYEQYF